The 13 T cell receptor beta chains below all came from one sample that was sequenced in a study of blood T cells in healthy people across ages. Primed by a sample-barcoded 5' primer and a J-beta primer mix, a second PCR proceeded for 7 to 11 cycles. TCRdb independently ran MiXCR on the 5' RACE reads; one entry per CDR3 protein. Among a few hundred thousand distinct CDR3 sequences listed, roughly half were seen once. Sequencing used blood. These receptors all come from a man in his 60s in good health.

The chain uses TRBV20-1 and TRBJ1-2; D may be TRBD1 (6 bases). The germline V and J ends were trimmed by 2 bases and 1 base, with 20 bases remaining between them. Germline V CDR1 and CDR2: DFQATT, SNEGSKA (reference sequence). CDR3 length: 17 residues. Here the CDR3 reads CSARPHQRAGDNYGYTF. As DNA, the CDR3 is TGCAGTGCTAGACCTCACCAGCGGGCAGGGGATAACTATGGCTACACCTTC.

With regard to this clonotype: A single base separates this from a much larger clone, so it may be a read error. V is TRBV28 and J is TRBJ2-5, with D perhaps matching TRBD2 (5 bases). This CDR3 has 11 amino acids. Germline V lookup: CDR1 MDHEN, CDR2 SYDVKM. In DNA form, the CDR3 reads TGTGCCTGCAGTTCGGTAAGGGAGCAGTACTTC. Its translation: CACSSVREQYF.

The V call is TRBV9, the J call TRBJ2-5; a possible D gene is TRBD1 (6 bases). The CDR3 extends over 11 amino acids. Germline V gene lookup returns CDR1 SGDLS and CDR2 YYNGEE. V lost 0 bases and J lost 11, with 8 bases in between. The CDR3 sequence: CASSVAGEQYF. The DNA for the CDR3 is TGTGCCAGCAGCGTAGCAGGGGAGCAGTACTTC.

This rearrangement joins TRBV9 to TRBJ2-1; maybe TRBD1 (6 bases). Deletions cut 3 bases from V and 5 bases from J, with 15 bases between. CDR3 length equals 15 residues. Germline-derived CDR1 and CDR2 are SGDLS and YYNGEE. The CDR3 sequence: CASSDQGLAHNEQFF. The CDR3 DNA reads as TGTGCCAGCAGCGATCAGGGGCTAGCCCACAATGAGCAGTTCTTC.

The chain links TRBV6-6 to TRBJ2-7, with 8 nucleotides matching TRBD1. The CDR3 is 13 residues long. Germline CDR1 and CDR2: MNHNY and SVGAGI (reference sequence). Trimming cost V 9 bases and J 4 bases; bases outside gene matches: 8. CDR3 loop: CASVRTGSYEQYF. The CDR3, as DNA: TGTGCCAGTGTTAGGACAGGGTCTTACGAGCAGTACTTC.

In nucleotides, the CDR3 is TGTGCCAGCAGTGAGGGACAGGGCCTTAATTCACCCCTCCACTTT. Encoded protein: CASSEGQGLNSPLHF. The rearrangement links TRBV6-5 to TRBJ1-6, with 9 bases lining up with TRBD1. CDR1 and CDR2 from the germline V gene are MNHEY and SVGAGI. This CDR3 spans 15 amino acids. Unmatched junction bases numbered 5, after V lost 5 bases and J lost 6 bases.

This clonotype was detected ten times or more. The chain has TRBV20-1 and TRBJ2-3; 11 bases map to TRBD2. The CDR3 is made up of 16 amino acids. Losses at the gene ends were 1 base for V and 4 bases for J; bases not matched to a gene: 7. Germline values: CDR1 DFQATT, CDR2 SNEGSKA (reference sequence). The CDR3 DNA follows: TGCAGTGCTAGAGCTAAACTAGCGGGGGCTTCAGATACGCAGTATTTT. Translated: CSARAKLAGASDTQYF.

The V gene is TRBV12-3 or TRBV12-4, the J gene TRBJ2-4; TRBD1 agrees at 8 bases. This CDR3 region has 16 residues. J gave up 13 bases and V 3 bases, and 17 bases lay outside the gene matches. CDR3 region: CASSFRDRTIRGEQYF. The CDR3 bases are TGTGCCAGCAGTTTCCGGGACAGGACCATCAGGGGTGAGCAGTACTTC.

The chain has TRBV7-2 and TRBJ2-1, with 12 bases aligning to TRBD2. Germline V gene sequence: CDR1 SGHTA, CDR2 FQGNSA. The CDR3 covers 15 residues. Germline trimming cut 1 base from V and 9 bases from J; bases unmatched to any gene: 4. As DNA, the CDR3 is TGTGCCAGCAGCTTAGGACTAGCGGGAGTGACTGAGCAGTTCTTC. Translation gives CASSLGLAGVTEQFF.

J is TRBJ1-2 and V is TRBV11-2; tentatively, D is TRBD1 (5 bases). The CDR3 spans 14 residues. The germline gives CDR1 SGHAT, CDR2 FQNNGV. The V and J ends lost 5 bases and 4 bases respectively, with 14 bases between them. CDR3 protein: CASSPQRGSYGYTF. CDR3 sequence (DNA): TGTGCCAGCAGCCCCCAGAGGGGCAGCTATGGCTACACCTTC.

This clonotype was counted at least ten times. This chain uses TRBV6-6 with TRBJ1-2; TRBD1 aligns across 7 bases. This CDR3 region has 13 residues. Unmatched junction bases numbered 5, after V lost 6 bases and J lost 4 bases. The germline gives CDR1 MNHNY, CDR2 SVGAGI (reference sequence). CDR3 amino acids: CASSKTGIYGYTF. CDR3 sequence (DNA): TGTGCCAGCAGCAAGACAGGGATCTATGGCTACACCTTC.

In the case of this clonotype: At one boundary the junction diverges from the germline segment, which might be a read error. The chain joins TRBV27 to TRBJ2-6; D remains unclear. CDR1 is MNHEY, CDR2 SMNVEV, per germline (reference sequence). The CDR3 is made up of 13 amino acids. The CDR3 nucleotides are TGTGCTAGCAGTTTTTATGAGGAGAACGTCCTGACTTTC. Its protein is CASSFYEENVLTF.

This clonotype was observed many times. The V and J genes are TRBV20-1 and TRBJ2-3; weak D call: TRBD1 (5 bases). The CDR3 extends over 13 amino acids. From germline, CDR1 is DFQATT and CDR2 SNEGSKA (reference sequence). Trimming removed 3 bases from V and 2 bases from J, with 9 bases in between. The CDR3 coding sequence is TGCAGTGCTAGTCTGACAGCCACAGATACGCAGTATTTT. Its protein product is CSASLTATDTQYF.